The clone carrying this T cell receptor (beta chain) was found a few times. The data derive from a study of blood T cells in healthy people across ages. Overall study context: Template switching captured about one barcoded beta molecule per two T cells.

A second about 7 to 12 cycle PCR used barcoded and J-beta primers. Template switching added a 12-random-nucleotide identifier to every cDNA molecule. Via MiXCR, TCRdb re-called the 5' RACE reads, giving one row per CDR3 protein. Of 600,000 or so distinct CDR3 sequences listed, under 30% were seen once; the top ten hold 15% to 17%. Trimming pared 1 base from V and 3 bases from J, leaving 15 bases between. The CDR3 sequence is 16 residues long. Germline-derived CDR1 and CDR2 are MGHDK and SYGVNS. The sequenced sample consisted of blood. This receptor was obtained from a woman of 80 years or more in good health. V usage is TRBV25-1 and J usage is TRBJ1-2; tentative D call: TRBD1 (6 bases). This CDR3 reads CASSESFGGPDYGYTF. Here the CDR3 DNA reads TGTGCCAGCAGTGAATCTTTCGGGGGGCCTGACTATGGCTACACCTTC.